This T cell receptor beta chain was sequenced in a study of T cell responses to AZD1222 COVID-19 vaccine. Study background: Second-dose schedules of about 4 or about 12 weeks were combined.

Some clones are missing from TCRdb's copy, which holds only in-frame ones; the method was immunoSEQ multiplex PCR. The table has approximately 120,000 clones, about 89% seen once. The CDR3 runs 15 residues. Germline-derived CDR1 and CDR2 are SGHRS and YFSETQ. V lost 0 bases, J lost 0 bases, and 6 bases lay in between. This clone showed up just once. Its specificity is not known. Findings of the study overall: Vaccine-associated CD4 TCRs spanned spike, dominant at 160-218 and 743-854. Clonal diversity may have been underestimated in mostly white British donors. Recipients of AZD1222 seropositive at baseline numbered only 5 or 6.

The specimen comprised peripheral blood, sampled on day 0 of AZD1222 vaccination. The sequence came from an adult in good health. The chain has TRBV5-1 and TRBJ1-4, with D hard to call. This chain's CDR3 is CASSLGSATNEKLFF. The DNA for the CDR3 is TGCGCCAGCAGCTTGGGCAGCGCAACTAATGAAAAACTGTTTTTT.